Listed below are T cell receptor beta chains from one sample, sequenced in a study of metastatic and nonmetastatic thyroid tumors. Using MiXCR, TCRdb re-called clones from the PCR reads. Of 46,000 or so clones in the sample, around 15% were seen once. The sample comprised blood. The receptors come from a female donor with papillary thyroid cancer or a benign thyroid nodule (not recorded which). Some clones in this sample may be carry-over from other donors' samples. Each CDR3 is given with its conserved first and last residue. D genes are given only for firm matches. Clone size is not always given. Where it is, it says once, few, many or a class for expanded clones.

V gene: TRBV5-1; D gene: .; clone size: many; J gene: TRBJ2-1; CDR3 protein: CASSLGPANYRNEQFF; CDR3 DNA: TGCGCCAGCAGCTTGGGTCCGGCTAATTATCGTAATGAGCAGTTCTTC
V gene: TRBV6-1; D gene: .; clone size: medium-sized; J gene: TRBJ1-2; CDR3 protein: CASSPLASGYHGYTF; CDR3 DNA: TGTGCCAGCAGTCCACTGGCATCAGGGTACCATGGCTACACCTTC
V gene: TRBV20-1; D gene: .; clone size: many; J gene: TRBJ2-3; CDR3 protein: CSAERPGTQYF; CDR3 DNA: TGCAGTGCAGAGAGGCCTGGTACGCAGTATTTT
V gene: TRBV28; D gene: .; clone size: few; J gene: TRBJ1-1; CDR3 protein: CASSSTGGGGGTEAFF; CDR3 DNA: TGTGCCAGCAGTTCTACAGGCGGCGGGGGGGGCACTGAAGCTTTCTTT
V gene: TRBV28; D gene: .; clone size: few; J gene: TRBJ2-1; CDR3 protein: CASSPSYDEQFF; CDR3 DNA: TGTGCCAGCAGTCCCAGTTACGATGAGCAGTTCTTC
V gene: TRBV5-1; D gene: TRBD1; clone size: few; J gene: TRBJ2-7; CDR3 protein: CASSLEGTGLYEQYF; CDR3 DNA: TGCGCCAGCAGCTTGGAGGGGACAGGGCTCTACGAGCAGTACTTC
V gene: TRBV5-4; D gene: .; clone size: many; J gene: TRBJ2-7; CDR3 protein: CASSLYAGEQYF; CDR3 DNA: TGTGCCAGCAGCTTGTACGCTGGTGAGCAGTACTTC
V gene: TRBV29-1; D gene: .; clone size: few; J gene: TRBJ2-7; CDR3 protein: CSVGDFDEQYF; CDR3 DNA: TGCAGCGTTGGAGATTTCGACGAGCAGTACTTC
V gene: TRBV5-6; D gene: .; clone size: .; J gene: TRBJ1-2; CDR3 protein: CASSLGGSNYGYTF; CDR3 DNA: TGTGCCAGCAGCTTGGGCGGGTCTAACTATGGCTACACCTTC
V gene: TRBV27; D gene: .; clone size: .; J gene: TRBJ2-1; CDR3 protein: CASSGGVRAGRDQFF; CDR3 DNA: TGTGCCAGCAGTGGGGGCGTGAGGGCCGGGCGTGATCAGTTCTTC
V gene: TRBV2; D gene: .; clone size: many; J gene: TRBJ2-3; CDR3 protein: CASSGQHTQYF; CDR3 DNA: TGTGCCAGCAGTGGTCAGCATACGCAGTATTTT
V gene: TRBV6-4; D gene: .; clone size: few; J gene: TRBJ2-2; CDR3 protein: CASSDAGELFF; CDR3 DNA: TGTGCCAGCAGTGACGCCGGGGAGCTGTTTTTT
V gene: TRBV5-1; D gene: .; clone size: many; J gene: TRBJ2-2; CDR3 protein: CASRTGADTGELFF; CDR3 DNA: TGCGCCAGCCGGACGGGGGCGGACACCGGGGAGCTGTTTTTT
V gene: TRBV12-3/TRBV12-4; D gene: .; clone size: many; J gene: TRBJ2-2; CDR3 protein: CASSAGQTYTGELFF; CDR3 DNA: TGTGCCAGCAGTGCGGGACAGACATACACCGGGGAGCTGTTTTTT
V gene: TRBV30; D gene: .; clone size: many; J gene: TRBJ1-5; CDR3 protein: CAWSTGDNQPQHF; CDR3 DNA: TGTGCCTGGAGTACGGGGGACAATCAGCCCCAGCATTTT
V gene: TRBV20-1; D gene: TRBD1; clone size: once; J gene: TRBJ2-7; CDR3 protein: CSARDRVEEQYF; CDR3 DNA: TGCAGTGCTAGGGACAGGGTAGAGGAGCAGTACTTC
V gene: TRBV11-2; D gene: TRBD2; clone size: many; J gene: TRBJ2-7; CDR3 protein: CASSNGLAGHYEQYF; CDR3 DNA: TGTGCCAGCAGCAACGGACTAGCGGGACACTACGAGCAGTACTTC
V gene: TRBV5-8; D gene: .; clone size: .; J gene: TRBJ1-1; CDR3 protein: CASRHEALEAFF; CDR3 DNA: TGTGCCAGCAGACATGAAGCATTAGAAGCTTTCTTT
V gene: TRBV7-2; D gene: TRBD2; clone size: few; J gene: TRBJ2-1; CDR3 protein: CASSFTGLAAGGDYYNEQFF; CDR3 DNA: TGTGCCAGCAGCTTCACCGGGCTGGCAGCGGGAGGGGACTACTACAATGAGCAGTTCTTC
V gene: TRBV11-2; D gene: .; clone size: many; J gene: TRBJ2-7; CDR3 protein: CASSGGPGGYYEQYF; CDR3 DNA: TGTGCCAGCAGCGGAGGACCTGGGGGGTACTACGAGCAGTATTTC
V gene: TRBV6-1; D gene: .; clone size: few; J gene: TRBJ1-1; CDR3 protein: CASSLTRDTEAFF; CDR3 DNA: TGTGCCAGCAGCCTGACGAGAGATACTGAAGCTTTCTTT
V gene: TRBV6-1; D gene: .; clone size: few; J gene: TRBJ2-3; CDR3 protein: CASSVGRGLTDTQYF; CDR3 DNA: TGTGCCAGCAGTGTGGGCAGGGGACTCACAGATACGCAGTATTTT